This record concerns one T cell receptor (beta chain) sequence. The protocol was immunoSEQ multiplex PCR, while the TCRdb copy is restricted to in-frame clones and leaves out a portion. Of about 350,000 clones detected, approximately 90% appear once; the ten largest clones hold approximately 4.5%. The record originates from a study of Ad26.COV2.S vaccination and SARS-CoV-2 variants. Looking at the study overall: Ad26.COV2.S given intramuscularly, once or twice 56 days apart.

This CDR3 is built from 14 residues. Germline V gene sequence: CDR1 DFQATT, CDR2 SNEGSKA (reference sequence). Trimming stripped 3 bases from V and 0 bases from J, with 11 bases between. Treatment indicated: 15 to 20 received Ad26.COV2.S at low or high dose, single or two shots; about 5 received placebo; per-sample allocation not given. Vaccine and placebo recipients were sampled on day 63 after the first injection. The shot given was an Ad26 vector that makes Wuhan-strain SARS-CoV-2 spike. The sample in question was peripheral blood, obtained in a trial of Ad26.COV2.S vaccine versus placebo. This TCR derives from a person aged 18-65 years who received the Ad26.COV2.S COVID-19 vaccine or a placebo. The chain carries TRBV20-1 and TRBJ1-1, with D uncertain. CDR3 DNA: TGCAGTGCTAGTCCGTACTCAATGAACACTGAAGCTTTCTTT. It translates to CSASPYSMNTEAFF.